The clone carrying this T cell receptor (beta chain) has more than one count but fewer than ten. These data are taken from a study of blood T cells in healthy people across ages. The germline CDR1 and CDR2 sequences are DFQATT and SNEGSKA (reference sequence). The CDR3 totals 13 residues. V was clipped by 5 bases and J by 2 bases, with 10 bases between them. Aged about 6 to 90, donors were systemically healthy Caucasians from Russia. Each donor gave 9 to 10 milliliters of peripheral blood. Next came a second PCR, run for roughly 7 to 12 cycles, which used a sample-barcoded 5' primer along with a J-beta primer mix. TCRdb reanalysed the 5' RACE reads using MiXCR and keeps one entry per CDR3 protein. The sample lists hundreds of thousands of distinct CDR3 sequences, around a quarter seen once, with 3% in the top ten. Separately, the same data were catalogued under a study of T cells of mothers and their children. That study reports: Overlap measured in related mother-child pairs was slightly, non-significantly higher than in unrelated pairs. Nobody spotted any persistent microchimeric T cell clones.

The origin of this receptor is a boy younger than 18 in good health. This rearrangement joins TRBV20-1 to TRBJ1-5; D gene unclear. The sample consisted of blood. DNA for the CDR3: TGCAGTGCTCAGCCAGGAGGCAATCAGCCCCAGCATTTT. It translates to CSAQPGGNQPQHF.